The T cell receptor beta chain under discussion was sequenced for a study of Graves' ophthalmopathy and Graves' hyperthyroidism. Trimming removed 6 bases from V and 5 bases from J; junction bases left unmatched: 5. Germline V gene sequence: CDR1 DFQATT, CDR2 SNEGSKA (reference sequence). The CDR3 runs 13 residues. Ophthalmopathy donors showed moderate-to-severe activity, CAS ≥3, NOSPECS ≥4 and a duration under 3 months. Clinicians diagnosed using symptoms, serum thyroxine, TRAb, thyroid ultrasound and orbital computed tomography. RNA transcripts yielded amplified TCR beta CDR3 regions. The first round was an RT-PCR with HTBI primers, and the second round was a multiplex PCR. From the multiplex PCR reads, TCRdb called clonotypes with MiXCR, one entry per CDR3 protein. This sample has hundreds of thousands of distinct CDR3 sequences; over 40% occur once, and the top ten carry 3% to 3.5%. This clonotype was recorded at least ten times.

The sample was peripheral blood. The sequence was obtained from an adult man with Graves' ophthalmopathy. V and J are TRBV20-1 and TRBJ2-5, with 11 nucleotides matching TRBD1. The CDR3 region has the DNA TGCAGTGCCGGGACAGGGGGTGCGGAGACCCAGTACTTC. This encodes CSAGTGGAETQYF.